This is a list of T cell receptor beta chains from one sample in a study of cytomegalovirus exposure and HLA in healthy donors. TCRdb's table, derived via immunoSEQ multiplex PCR, lists solely in-frame clones and lacks some. The sample has approximately 110,000 clones; more than 65% are singletons. The sequenced material came from PBMCs. These receptor sequences come from a human donor in good health. The CDR3 runs from the conserved cysteine through the conserved F or W. Each record gives: D gene, clone size, V gene, J gene, CDR3 protein, CDR3 DNA. The D gene is left open where the match is weak. Part of the rows lack a size; the others show once, few, many or a class for expanded clones.

>TRBD1|NA|TRBV7-9|TRBJ1-5
CASSGSTGGPNQPQHF
TGTGCCAGCAGCGGATCGACAGGGGGACCCAATCAGCCCCAGCATTTT
>NA|NA|TRBV6-1|TRBJ1-3
CASSEDGSGNTIYF
TGTGCCAGCAGTGAAGACGGCTCTGGAAACACCATATATTTT
>NA|NA|TRBV5-1|TRBJ1-1
CASSLVRGTEAFF
TGCGCCAGCAGCTTGGTCAGAGGCACTGAAGCTTTCTTT
>NA|NA|TRBV7-3|TRBJ2-2
CASSLSIVGELFF
TGTGCCAGCAGCTTATCGATAGTGGGGGAGCTGTTTTTT
>NA|NA|TRBV13|TRBJ1-1
CASSLSPLTGNPEAFF
TGTGCCAGCAGCTTAAGTCCACTAACAGGGAACCCTGAAGCTTTCTTT
>TRBD2|NA|TRBV7-2|TRBJ2-3
CASSARTSVLSTDTQYF
TGTGCCAGCAGCGCCCGGACTAGCGTGTTGTCCACAGATACGCAGTATTTT
>NA|NA|TRBV28|TRBJ2-3
CASSYPGWEDTQYF
TGTGCCAGCAGTTATCCGGGGTGGGAAGATACGCAGTATTTT
>NA|NA|TRBV6-1|TRBJ1-5
CASSNRVGNQPQHF
TGTGCCAGCAGTAACAGGGTTGGGAATCAGCCCCAGCATTTT
>TRBD2|NA|TRBV28|TRBJ2-3
CASQGASGRGDTQYF
TGTGCCAGCCAAGGGGCTAGCGGGAGAGGGGATACGCAGTATTTT
>NA|once|TRBV6-5|TRBJ1-5
CASRSGGTNQPQHF
TGTGCCAGCAGATCGGGGGGGACGAATCAGCCCCAGCATTTT
>NA|NA|TRBV7-3|TRBJ2-5
CASSLTVEETQYF
TGTGCCAGCAGCTTAACGGTGGAGGAGACCCAGTACTTC
>TRBD2|NA|TRBV27|TRBJ2-1
CASSPRTSGSNEQFF
TGTGCCAGCAGCCCAAGGACTAGCGGGAGTAATGAGCAGTTCTTC
>TRBD2|NA|TRBV7-7|TRBJ2-1
CASSLGEGTEQFF
TGTGCCAGCAGCTTAGGGGAGGGGACTGAACAGTTCTTC
>TRBD1|NA|TRBV5-1|TRBJ2-7
CASSPGQATGEQYF
TGCGCCAGCAGCCCGGGACAGGCCACGGGGGAGCAGTACTTC
>NA|NA|TRBV7-8|TRBJ1-1
CASSLGQTSEAFF
TGTGCCAGCAGCTTGGGGCAGACGAGTGAAGCTTTCTTT
>TRBD1|NA|TRBV10-3|TRBJ1-1
CAISAPTGTGDTEAFF
TGTGCCATCAGTGCGCCTACGGGGACAGGGGACACTGAAGCTTTCTTT
>NA|NA|TRBV7-2|TRBJ2-7
CASSLDGSSYEQYF
TGTGCCAGCAGCTTAGACGGGAGCTCCTACGAGCAGTACTTC
>NA|NA|TRBV6-1|TRBJ1-6
CASRAGAGVNSPLHF
TGTGCCAGCAGAGCCGGGGCAGGGGTTAATTCACCCCTCCACTTT
>TRBD1|NA|TRBV2|TRBJ1-5
CASRDRVSNQPQHF
TGTGCCAGCCGGGACAGGGTGAGCAATCAGCCCCAGCATTTT
>NA|NA|TRBV6-4|TRBJ2-3
CASSDSISGSGTQYF
TGTGCCAGCAGTGACTCGATATCTGGCTCGGGTACGCAGTATTTT
>TRBD2|NA|TRBV6-4|TRBJ2-1
CASSDGTSAYNEQFF
TGTGCCAGCAGTGACGGGACTAGTGCCTACAATGAGCAGTTCTTC
>TRBD1|NA|TRBV7-8|TRBJ1-1
CASSPRRTGNTEAFF
TGTGCCAGCAGCCCGAGGAGGACAGGCAACACTGAAGCTTTCTTT
>NA|NA|TRBV12-5|TRBJ2-7
CASGLAYYEQYF
TGTGCTAGTGGTTTGGCTTATTACGAGCAGTACTTC
>TRBD2|NA|TRBV28|TRBJ2-7
CASSLPRLAGSPYEQYF
TGTGCCAGCAGTTTGCCAAGACTAGCGGGGTCCCCCTACGAGCAGTACTTC
>NA|NA|TRBV27|TRBJ1-1
CASMMGVAGVSTEAFF
TGTGCCAGCATGATGGGGGTAGCAGGGGTGAGCACTGAAGCTTTCTTT
>TRBD1|few|TRBV7-9|TRBJ2-7
CASSSNDRDPYEQYF
TGTGCCAGCAGCTCCAACGACAGGGACCCCTACGAGCAGTACTTC
>TRBD1|NA|TRBV28|TRBJ2-5
CASSFFTPTRGQGAGGTQYF
TGTGCCAGCAGTTTTTTTACGCCAACCCGGGGACAGGGGGCTGGCGGGACCCAGTACTTC
>NA|NA|TRBV14|TRBJ2-7
CASSPTVVSYEQYF
TGTGCCAGCAGCCCTACGGTAGTCTCCTACGAGCAGTACTTC
>NA|NA|TRBV1|TRBJ2-5
CTSSPDMGRPVTQYF
TGCACCAGCAGCCCAGATATGGGGCGGCCAGTGACCCAGTACTTC
>NA|NA|TRBV5-4|TRBJ2-1
CASRGSGVDEQFF
TGTGCCAGCAGGGGATCGGGAGTGGATGAGCAGTTCTTC
>TRBD1|NA|TRBV5-1|TRBJ2-6
CASSQTGVTGANVLTF
TGCGCCAGCAGCCAGACAGGGGTTACTGGGGCCAACGTCCTGACTTTC
>TRBD1|few|TRBV18|TRBJ2-1
CASSQMGQMQFF
TGTGCCAGCTCGCAAATGGGACAGATGCAGTTCTTC
>TRBD2|NA|TRBV9|TRBJ2-3
CASSVDGLASTDTQYF
TGTGCCAGCAGCGTCGACGGACTAGCTAGCACAGATACGCAGTATTTT
>NA|NA|TRBV18|TRBJ1-1
CASSPMIKEGPLSTEAFF
TGTGCCAGCTCACCTATGATCAAGGAGGGACCCTTGAGCACTGAAGCTTTCTTT
>TRBD2|once|TRBV4-1|TRBJ2-7
CASSLGLAGAYEQYF
TGCGCCAGCAGCCTAGGACTAGCGGGGGCCTACGAGCAGTACTTC
>TRBD1|NA|TRBV11-2|TRBJ1-1
CASSLGQGRTEAFF
TGTGCCAGCAGCTTAGGACAGGGGAGGACTGAAGCTTTCTTT
>NA|NA|TRBV28|TRBJ2-3
CASKSTDTQYF
TGTGCCAGCAAATCTACAGATACGCAGTATTTT
>NA|NA|TRBV19|TRBJ2-3
CASRTPGTTSTDTQYF
TGTGCCAGTAGGACACCCGGGACAACGAGCACAGATACGCAGTATTTT
>NA|NA|TRBV7-6|TRBJ1-5
CASSLSGHQPQHF
TGTGCCAGCAGCTTAAGTGGCCATCAGCCCCAGCATTTT
>NA|NA|TRBV7-9|TRBJ2-7
CASSPGQIAGQTYEQYF
TGTGCCAGCAGCCCGGGACAGATAGCGGGACAAACCTACGAGCAGTACTTC
>TRBD1|NA|TRBV7-9|TRBJ1-4
CASSLGTGTEKLFF
TGTGCCAGCAGCTTAGGGACAGGGACTGAAAAACTGTTTTTT
>TRBD1|NA|TRBV29-1|TRBJ1-1
CSVGSRQGVTTEAFF
TGCAGCGTTGGGTCCCGACAGGGTGTAACCACTGAAGCTTTCTTT
>NA|NA|TRBV2|TRBJ1-1
CASSEAISWGGGTEAFF
TGTGCCAGCAGTGAAGCTATATCGTGGGGTGGAGGGACTGAAGCTTTCTTT
>NA|once|TRBV6-1|TRBJ2-1
CASSEVASLYNEQFF
TGTGCCAGCAGTGAAGTCGCTAGCCTCTACAATGAGCAGTTCTTC
>TRBD2|NA|TRBV2|TRBJ2-1
CASSETSGRASAFF
TGTGCCAGCAGTGAAACTAGCGGGAGGGCCTCTGCCTTCTTC
>TRBD2|NA|TRBV6-1|TRBJ2-5
CASSEATSSKTQYF
TGTGCCAGCAGTGAAGCGACTAGCTCGAAGACCCAGTACTTC
>TRBD1|NA|TRBV5-1|TRBJ2-1
CASSRGGQGTNEQFF
TGCGCCAGCAGCCGGGGCGGACAGGGAACGAATGAGCAGTTCTTC
>TRBD2|NA|TRBV2|TRBJ2-2
CASQRRAGGTGELFF
TGTGCCAGCCAACGGAGAGCGGGAGGCACCGGGGAGCTGTTTTTT
>TRBD1|once|TRBV9|TRBJ2-7
CASSVAGTGFYEQYF
TGTGCCAGCAGCGTAGCCGGGACAGGGTTCTACGAGCAGTACTTC
>TRBD1|NA|TRBV6-5|TRBJ1-1
CASSSGGFGTEAFF
TGTGCCAGCAGCTCAGGGGGTTTTGGTACTGAAGCTTTCTTT
>NA|NA|TRBV6-1|TRBJ1-1
CASSEAGGGLNTEAFF
TGTGCCAGCAGTGAAGCGGGTGGGGGGTTGAACACTGAAGCTTTCTTT
>TRBD1|NA|TRBV28|TRBJ2-5
CASSRPGQGVKETQYF
TGTGCCAGCAGTCGCCCGGGACAGGGAGTGAAAGAGACCCAGTACTTC